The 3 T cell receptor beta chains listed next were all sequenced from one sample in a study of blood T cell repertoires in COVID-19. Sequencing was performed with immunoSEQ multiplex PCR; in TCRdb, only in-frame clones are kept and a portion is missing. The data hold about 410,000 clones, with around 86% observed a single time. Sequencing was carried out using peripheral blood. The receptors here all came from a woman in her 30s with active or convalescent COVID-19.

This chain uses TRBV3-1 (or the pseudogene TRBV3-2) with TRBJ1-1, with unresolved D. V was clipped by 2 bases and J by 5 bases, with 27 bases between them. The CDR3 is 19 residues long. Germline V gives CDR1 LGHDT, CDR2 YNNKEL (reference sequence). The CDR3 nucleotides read TGTGCCAGCAGCCAAAATGCATACCGGGATCCCGGAGTCGAGACTGAAGCTTTCTTT. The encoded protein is CASSQNAYRDPGVETEAFF.

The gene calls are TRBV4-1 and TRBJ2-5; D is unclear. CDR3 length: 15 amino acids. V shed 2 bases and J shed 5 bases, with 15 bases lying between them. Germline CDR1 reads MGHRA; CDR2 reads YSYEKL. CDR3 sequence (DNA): TGCGCCAGCAGCCAAAGCGAACTCGGTTTCGAGACCCAGTACTTC. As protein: CASSQSELGFETQYF.

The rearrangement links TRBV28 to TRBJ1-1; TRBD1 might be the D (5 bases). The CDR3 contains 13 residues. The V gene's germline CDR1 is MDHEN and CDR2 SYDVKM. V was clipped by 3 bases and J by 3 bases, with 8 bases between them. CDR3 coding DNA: TGTGCCAGCAGTTTGGTAGGGGACACTGAAGCTTTCTTT. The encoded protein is CASSLVGDTEAFF. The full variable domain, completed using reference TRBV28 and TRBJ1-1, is DVKVTQSSRYLVKRTGEKVFLECVQDMDHENMFWYRQDPGLGLRLIYFSYDVKMKEKGDIPEGYSVSREKKERFSLILESASTNQTSMYLCASSLVGDTEAFFGQGTRLTVV.